This TCR beta chain was found in a study of T-cell memory formation after mild COVID-19. As for the study in general: Clustering of TCRs was largely donor specific.

The table lists this clonotype with a few counts. What it binds is unknown. General study findings and limits: For contracting clones, CD4+ ones sat mainly in CM and EM, CD8+ in EMRA. Contracting clones from day 15 to 85 had balanced CD4/CD8; later expanders favoured CD4+.

V was pared by 5 bases and J by 3 bases, with 5 bases of the junction left unmatched. The CDR3 has 14 amino acids. The 5'RACE method, run with constant-segment primers, produced TCR alpha and TCR beta cDNA libraries (carrying sample barcodes and UMIs). TCRdb processed the 5' RACE reads anew with MiXCR; each CDR3 protein has one entry. The sample consists of 200,000 to 250,000 distinct CDR3 sequences, 8% to 9.5% of them appearing once. The material sequenced was PBMCs or a T cell subset sorted from them (not recorded which). This rearrangement joins TRBV12-3 or TRBV12-4 to TRBJ2-5; TRBD2 matches at 8 bases. The TCR was taken from a man aged 18-30 years who had mild COVID-19 (a few samples of this study predate the infection). Cell type and time point are not known. DNA of the CDR3: TGTGCCAGCAGTCCTGGACTAGCCAAAGAGACCCAGTACTTC. Amino acids: CASSPGLAKETQYF.